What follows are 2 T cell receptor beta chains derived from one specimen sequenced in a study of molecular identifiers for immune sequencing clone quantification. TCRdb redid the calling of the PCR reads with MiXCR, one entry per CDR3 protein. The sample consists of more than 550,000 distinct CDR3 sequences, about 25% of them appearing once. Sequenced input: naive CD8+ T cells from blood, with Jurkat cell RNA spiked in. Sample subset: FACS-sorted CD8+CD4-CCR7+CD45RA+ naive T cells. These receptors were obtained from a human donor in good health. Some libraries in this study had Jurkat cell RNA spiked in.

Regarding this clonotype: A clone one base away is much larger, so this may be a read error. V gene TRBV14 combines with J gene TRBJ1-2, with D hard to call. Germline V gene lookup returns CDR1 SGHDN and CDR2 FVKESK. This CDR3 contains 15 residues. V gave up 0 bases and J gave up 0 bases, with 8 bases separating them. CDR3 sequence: CASSQDNGPNYGYTF. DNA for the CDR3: TGTGCCAGCAGCCAAGATAACGGTCCTAACTATGGCTACACCTTC.

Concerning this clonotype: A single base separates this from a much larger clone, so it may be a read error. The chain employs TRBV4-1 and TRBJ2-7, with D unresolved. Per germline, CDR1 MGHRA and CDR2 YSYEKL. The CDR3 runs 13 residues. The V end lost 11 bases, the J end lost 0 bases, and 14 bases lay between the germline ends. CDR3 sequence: CARSDRISYEQYF. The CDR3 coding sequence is TGCGCCCGCTCGGACCGGATCTCCTACGAGCAGTACTTC.